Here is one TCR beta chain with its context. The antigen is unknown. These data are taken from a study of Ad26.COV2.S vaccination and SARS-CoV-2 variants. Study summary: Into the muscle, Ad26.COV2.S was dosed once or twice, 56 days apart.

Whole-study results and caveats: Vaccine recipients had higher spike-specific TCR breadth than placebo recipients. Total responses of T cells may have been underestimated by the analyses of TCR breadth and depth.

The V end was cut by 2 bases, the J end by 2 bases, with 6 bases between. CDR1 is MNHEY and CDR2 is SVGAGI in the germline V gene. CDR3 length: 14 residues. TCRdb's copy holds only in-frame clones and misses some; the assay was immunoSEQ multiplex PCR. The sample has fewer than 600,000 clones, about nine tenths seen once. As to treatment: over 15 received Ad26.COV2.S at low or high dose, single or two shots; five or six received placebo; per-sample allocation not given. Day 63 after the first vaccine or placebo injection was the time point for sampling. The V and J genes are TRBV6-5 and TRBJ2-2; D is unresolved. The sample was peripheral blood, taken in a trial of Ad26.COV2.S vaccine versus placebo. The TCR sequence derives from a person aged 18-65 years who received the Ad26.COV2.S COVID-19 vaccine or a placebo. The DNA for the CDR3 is TGTGCCAGCAGTTACCTCCATAACACCGGGGAGCTGTTTTTT. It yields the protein CASSYLHNTGELFF.